These 12 T cell receptor beta chains share one sample of origin, sequenced in a study of OX40 agonist ivuxolimab in advanced cancers. The table came from immunoSEQ multiplex PCR; TCRdb's copy has only in-frame clones and leaves some out. Of more than 70,000 clones in the sample, 80% to 90% were seen once. This sample comprised CD4+ or CD8+ T cells sorted from blood, obtained in a trial of the OX40 agonist ivuxolimab. The receptors stem from an adult with an advanced solid tumor such as melanoma, head and neck, liver or kidney cancer.

The chain combines TRBV19 with TRBJ2-5, with a weak D call TRBD2 (5 bases). The length of the CDR3 is 14 residues. V lost 8 bases and J 1 base, leaving 14 bases between the germline ends. In germline, CDR1 is LNHDA, CDR2 SQIVND (reference sequence). This chain's CDR3 is CASSVTSAQETQYF. Here the CDR3 DNA reads TGTGCCAGTTCTGTAACTAGTGCCCAAGAGACCCAGTACTTC.

The count of this clone is one. The chain has TRBV28 and TRBJ2-1; D is undetermined. V lost 6 bases and J lost 9, with 21 bases in between. Germline V gene data show CDR1 as MDHEN and CDR2 as SYDVKM. The CDR3 sequence is 15 residues long. This chain's CDR3 is CASSLPRSVKGEQFF. CDR3 coding DNA: TGTGCCAGCAGCCTACCTAGATCCGTAAAGGGTGAGCAGTTCTTC.

A word on this clone: The junction does not match germline at one end; this may be a read error. The V and J genes are TRBV28 and TRBJ2-7; 7 positions agree with TRBD1. Germline V gene data show CDR1 as MDHEN and CDR2 as SYDVKM. The CDR3 covers 12 residues. The CDR3 sequence: CASSTSGTAVNF. The CDR3 coding sequence is TGTGCCAGCAGTACATCCGGGACAGCGGTTAACTTC.

V and J are TRBV5-5 and TRBJ1-2; 8 nucleotides match TRBD1. Germline CDR1 SGHKS, CDR2 YYEKEE (reference sequence). This CDR3 comprises 13 residues. Unmatched junction bases numbered 6, after V lost 3 bases and J lost 8 bases. This CDR3 reads CASSSGQGLGYTF. CDR3 sequence (DNA): TGTGCCAGCAGCTCCGGACAGGGCTTGGGCTACACCTTC.

The V call is TRBV16, the J call TRBJ1-2; D gene ambiguous. V gave up 8 bases and J gave up 4 bases, with 26 bases separating them. This CDR3 has 17 residues. The V gene's germline CDR1 is KGHSY and CDR2 FQNENV. The CDR3 reads CASRSGGLGHISYGYTF. The DNA for the CDR3 is TGTGCCAGCCGCTCGGGTGGCCTCGGCCACATCTCCTATGGCTACACCTTC.

The CDR3 DNA follows: TGTGCCAGCAGCCAACCTCGATTTAATTCACCATCCTACAATGAGCAGTTCTTC. Translating it yields CASSQPRFNSPSYNEQFF. The rearrangement links TRBV14 to TRBJ2-1, with unresolved D. The CDR3 has 18 residues. Germline-derived CDR1 and CDR2 are SGHDN and FVKESK. Trimming took off 2 bases at V and 1 base at J, with 18 bases between the two ends.

The J gene is TRBJ1-1, the V gene TRBV12-5, with D maybe TRBD1 (5 bases). V was pared by 4 bases and J by 0 bases, with 9 bases between. Germline V lookup: CDR1 LGHNT, CDR2 FRNRAP. The CDR3 sequence is 14 residues long. The CDR3 region has the DNA TGTGCTAGTGGTTCTGACAGTTTGAACACTGAAGCTTTCTTT. The encoded protein is CASGSDSLNTEAFF.

The chain combines TRBV4-1 with TRBJ2-5; TRBD1 might be the D (5 bases). Germline CDR1 and CDR2: MGHRA and YSYEKL. V lost 1 base, J lost 7 bases, and 13 bases lay in between. This CDR3 spans 14 amino acids. CDR3 protein: CASSQVGYRGTQYF. The CDR3 DNA sequence: TGCGCCAGCAGCCAAGTTGGGTATAGGGGGACCCAGTACTTC.

CDR3 coding DNA: TGCAGCGTTACTGGGACAGGGGGCGATGAGCAGTACTTC. Encoded protein: CSVTGTGGDEQYF. The V and J genes are TRBV29-1 and TRBJ2-7; 12 bases align to TRBD1. This CDR3 contains 13 residues. V gave up 5 bases and J gave up 7 bases; unmatched junction bases: 6. Germline V gene lookup returns CDR1 SQVTM and CDR2 ANQGSEA.

The chain recombines TRBV2 with TRBJ2-7; 8 positions agree with TRBD1. The V and J ends lost 6 bases and 4 bases, in that order; junction bases with no gene match: 8. The CDR3 totals 14 residues. Germline loops: CDR1 SNHLY, CDR2 FYNNEI. CDR3 amino acids: CASRAGQGLYEQYF. As DNA, the CDR3 is TGTGCCAGCAGAGCCGGACAGGGTCTGTACGAGCAGTACTTC.

CDR3 sequence: CASSLRINTEAFF. The CDR3 DNA follows: TGTGCCAGCAGCTTACGGATAAACACTGAAGCTTTCTTT. The chain links TRBV7-2 to TRBJ1-1; D is ambiguous. The CDR3 spans 13 residues. V lost 2 bases, J lost 2 bases, and 6 bases lay in between. Germline CDR1 is SGHTA and CDR2 is FQGNSA.

The chain joins TRBV15 to TRBJ2-2, with D possibly being TRBD1 (5 bases). The CDR3 runs to 14 residues. The ends were cut back, 7 bases at V and 6 bases at J, with 15 bases in the middle. CDR1 is LNHNV, CDR2 YYDKDF, per germline (reference sequence). The CDR3: CATTPRGRPGELFF. The CDR3 DNA reads as TGTGCCACCACCCCAAGGGGAAGGCCCGGGGAGCTGTTTTTT. Full variable domain (rest looked up from reference TRBV15 and TRBJ2-2): DAMVIQNPRYQVTQFGKPVTLSCSQTLNHNVMYWYQQKSSQAPKLLFHYYDKDFNNEADTPDNFQSRRPNTSFCFLDIRSPGLGDTAMYLCATTPRGRPGELFFGEGSRLTVL.